The entry below gives a single T cell receptor (beta chain) sequence along with its context. The antigen is not known. Germline CDR1 SGHVS, CDR2 FQNEAQ. This CDR3 has 13 residues. V was clipped by 1 base and J by 14 bases; unmatched bases: 3. PCR was performed using 60 Vbeta and 13 Jbeta primers. Authors' processing steps: Later reanalysis found 80 million or so unique TCR beta chains, 10 million to 14 million of them shared. Using immunoSEQ multiplex PCR, the repertoire was profiled, and TCRdb retains in-frame clones only, with some absent. V and J calls and clone size come straight from that table; D and trimming were deduced from the DNA. Counted here are roughly 90,000 clones, over 60% occurring once; the ten biggest clones make up under 5.5%. This entry is derived from a study of cytomegalovirus exposure and HLA in healthy donors. Overall study findings and caveats: V- and J-gene trimming of TCR beta was linked (in a later analysis) to a missense DCLRE1C variant. Cytomegalovirus-associated status was assigned to approximately 160 TCR beta chains. In a later analysis, CMV-associated beta chains were mostly HLA-associated, it appeared.

This clonotype was obtained from a woman between 35 and 50 years old in good health and CMV-seropositive. Sequencing was performed on PBMCs. The chain recombines TRBV7-8 with TRBJ2-6, with TRBD2 matching 9 bases. The CDR3, as DNA: TGTGCCAGCAGCTTAGGGACTAGCGATATCCTGACTTTC. Its protein is CASSLGTSDILTF.